The clone carrying this TCR beta chain was detected many times. Its specificity is not known. Germline CDR1 and CDR2: SGDLS and YYNGEE. Trimming left V 0 bases short and J 6 bases short, with 13 bases between. This CDR3 contains 14 residues. This sample was included in a study of T-cell reconstitution after alpha-beta-depleted transplantation in children. Findings of the study overall: One year post-transplant, T-cell counts and diversity were largely derived from T cells produced anew. About two months after transplant, alpha-beta T cells reportedly came from several hundred expanded graft clones.

The TCRbeta library incorporated unique molecular identifiers. TCRdb independently ran MiXCR on the PCR reads; one entry per CDR3 protein. The sample shows roughly 3,400 distinct CDR3 sequences, about a fifth of them seen only once. Sequences were derived from PBMCs, mostly from graft donor cells, sampled 60 days after TCRalphabeta/CD19-depleted stem cell transplant. V and J are TRBV9 and TRBJ2-7, with a weak D call TRBD1 (6 bases). This receptor was identified in a male patient under 10 years old who had a stem cell transplant for acute lymphoblastic leukemia, so the T cells may come from the graft donor. The CDR3 DNA is TGTGCCAGCAGCGTAGAAGGGGGAGTAGCCGAGCAGTACTTC. Translating it yields CASSVEGGVAEQYF.